This T cell receptor beta chain appears in the sequencing data of a study of cytomegalovirus exposure and HLA in healthy donors. A multiplex PCR was run with 60 Vbeta primers and 13 Jbeta primers. Methods used by the authors: Later, an analysis found roughly 80 million unique TCR beta chains, and about 10 million of these were shared. Assay used: immunoSEQ multiplex PCR; TCRdb lists only in-frame clones, some missing. V, J and clone size are those of that table, while D and trimming were read from the DNA. The sample holds about 140,000 clones, approximately 80% seen once. The sequenced material came from PBMCs. The sequence was collected from a man in his thirties or forties in good health and CMV-seropositive.

The CDR3, as DNA: TGTGCCAGCAGTGAAAGGTCAGGGGGCCCGAACACTGAAGCTTTCTTT. Amino acids: CASSERSGGPNTEAFF. The chain is built from TRBV2 and TRBJ1-1, with TRBD1 identical over 8 bases. CDR3 length: 16 residues. V lost 2 bases, J lost 1 base, and 6 bases stayed unmatched. The germline V gene has CDR1 SNHLY and CDR2 FYNNEI.